The entry below describes one TCR beta chain. This specimen belongs to a study of technical replicates of blood from several donors. With 3 bases removed from V and 2 bases from J, the gap between germline ends came to 10 bases. Looked up from germline, CDR1 is SGHDN and CDR2 is FVKESK. This CDR3 has 14 amino acids. The method was immunoSEQ multiplex PCR; TCRdb's version includes in-frame clones alone and lacks a portion of them. The data hold about 84,000 clones, with 95% to 98% observed a single time. This chain links TRBV14 with TRBJ1-2; possibly TRBD1 for D (5 bases). The receptor's source is a human donor in good health. Material: T cells isolated from PBMCs. CDR3 bases: TGTGCCAGCAGCCACTCCGGGGGGAACTATGGCTACACCTTC. It is translated as CASSHSGGNYGYTF.